Shown below are 20 T cell receptor beta chains from a single sample sequenced in a study of CXCR3-negative and CXCR3-positive naive CD8 T cells. 5' RACE that incorporated UMI labels was used to prepare the TRB cDNA libraries. Following a re-call of the 5' RACE reads, TCRdb has one entry per CDR3 protein and lacks DNA. This table lists around 48,000 distinct CDR3 sequences. The sequenced material came from memory CD8+ T cells from blood. These receptors were collected from a human donor in good health. Some clones in this sample may be carry-over from other donors' samples.

The rearrangement joins TRBV27 to TRBJ2-5. Germline values: CDR1 MNHEY, CDR2 SMNVEV (reference sequence). The CDR3 runs 15 residues. The CDR3 loop reads CASSLSFATEETQYF.

J is TRBJ2-1 and V is TRBV12-3 or TRBV12-4; the D call from TCRdb, TRBD2, cannot be confirmed without DNA. The CDR3 consists of 15 residues. This CDR3 is CASQGSARSYNEQFF.

This chain joins TRBV29-1 and TRBJ2-7; the D gene TCRdb calls, TRBD1, cannot be checked with no DNA. The germline V gene encodes CDR1 SQVTM and CDR2 ANQGSEA. This CDR3 has 14 amino acids. CDR3 sequence reads: CSVVPGRDSYEQYF.

V gene TRBV10-3 combines with J gene TRBJ2-2; the D call from TCRdb, TRBD1, cannot be confirmed without DNA. This CDR3 contains 15 residues. Germline V gene data show CDR1 as ENHRY and CDR2 as SYGVKD. Here the CDR3 reads CAISKQGSNTGELFF.

This chain connects TRBV27 to TRBJ1-1; checking the TCRdb D call of TRBD1 is not possible without DNA. This CDR3 region has 14 residues. The germline CDR1 and CDR2 sequences are MNHEY and SMNVEV (reference sequence). This CDR3 is CASSLMGGNTEAFF.

The gene calls are TRBV19 and TRBJ2-1. The CDR3 has 15 residues. In germline, CDR1 is LNHDA, CDR2 SQIVND (reference sequence). CDR3 amino acids: CASRYESGPYNEQFF.

The V and J genes are TRBV11-2 and TRBJ2-7; TCRdb reports TRBD1, a call that lacks DNA to check it against. CDR1 SGHAT and CDR2 FQNNGV come from the germline V gene. The length of the CDR3 is 12 residues. CDR3 region: CASSATGYEQYF.

This clonotype is labeled medium-sized based on frequency. The rearrangement uses TRBV4-3 and TRBJ2-3; the D gene TCRdb calls, TRBD1, cannot be checked with no DNA. This CDR3 has 15 residues. Germline CDR1 and CDR2: LGHNA and YSLEER. The CDR3 reads CASSQDRADTDTQYF.

The chain has TRBV28 and TRBJ2-7; the TCRdb call, TRBD2, lacks DNA for checking. CDR3 size: 15 residues. Germline V CDR1 and CDR2: MDHEN, SYDVKM. The CDR3 loop is CASSALSGSLYEQYF.

The chain uses TRBV25-1 and TRBJ1-1; TCRdb picks TRBD1, but there is no DNA to check that call. CDR3 size: 14 residues. Germline CDR1 reads MGHDK; CDR2 reads SYGVNS. The CDR3 protein is CASSEFLGVTEAFF.

The V gene is TRBV29-1, the J gene TRBJ2-1; the D call from TCRdb, TRBD2, cannot be confirmed without DNA. The V gene's germline CDR1 is SQVTM and CDR2 ANQGSEA. The length of the CDR3 is 16 residues. The chain's CDR3 is CSVGDLAGVSYNEQFF.

The V and J genes are TRBV29-1 and TRBJ1-2. The germline gives CDR1 SQVTM, CDR2 ANQGSEA. The CDR3 contains 14 residues. CDR3 sequence reads: CSVEDGRAGYGYTF. The full variable domain, with the rest looked up from reference TRBV29-1 and TRBJ1-2, is SAVISQKPSRDICQRGTSLTIQCQVDSQVTMMFWYRQQPGQSLTLIATANQGSEATYESGFVIDKFPISRPNLTFSTLTVSNMSPEDSSIYLCSVEDGRAGYGYTFGSGTRLTVV.

This chain joins TRBV19 and TRBJ2-1; TCRdb proposes TRBD1, but this gene call is untestable without DNA. In germline, CDR1 is LNHDA, CDR2 SQIVND (reference sequence). The CDR3 has 11 amino acids. This chain's CDR3 is CASLRDNEQFF. The full variable domain, rest sourced from reference TRBV19 and TRBJ2-1, is DGGITQSPKYLFRKEGQNVTLSCEQNLNHDAMYWYRQDPGQGLRLIYYSQIVNDFQKGDIAEGYSVSREKKESFPLTVTSAQKNPTAFYLCASLRDNEQFFGPGTRLTVL.

The V call is TRBV20-1, the J call TRBJ2-7; the TRBD1 assignment by TCRdb is unverifiable without DNA. CDR1 DFQATT and CDR2 SNEGSKA come from the germline V gene (reference sequence). The CDR3 length is 12 residues. CDR3 sequence reads: CSARPRDMEQYF.

This clonotype registers medium-sized by frequency. The chain joins TRBV11-3 to TRBJ2-2. The CDR3 totals 12 residues. Germline CDR1 and CDR2: SGHNT and YENEEA. This CDR3 is CASSLTAGELFF.

The rearrangement joins TRBV13 to TRBJ2-7. CDR1 is PRHDT, CDR2 FYEKMQ, per germline (reference sequence). This CDR3 comprises 14 residues. CDR3 sequence reads: CASSLGTPRYEQYF.

CDR3 amino acids: CASSYGFALDGYTF. The rearrangement joins TRBV7-9 to TRBJ1-2. The V gene's germline CDR1 is SEHNR and CDR2 FQNEAQ (reference sequence). The CDR3 runs to 14 residues.

This chain joins TRBV29-1 and TRBJ1-2. Germline values: CDR1 SQVTM, CDR2 ANQGSEA. The CDR3 has 16 residues. The CDR3 here is CSVEDRNRPYNYGYTF.

The chain links TRBV15 to TRBJ1-2; lacking DNA, the TRBD1 call made by TCRdb goes unchecked. Per the germline V gene, CDR1 is LNHNV and CDR2 is YYDKDF (reference sequence). The CDR3 contains 16 residues. The CDR3 loop is CATSRDPRDSNYGYTF.

The V and J genes are TRBV29-1 and TRBJ2-7; the TRBD1 assignment by TCRdb is unverifiable without DNA. CDR1 and CDR2 (germline): SQVTM, ANQGSEA. This CDR3 contains 12 residues. This chain's CDR3 is CSGRDRGYEQYF.